The clone carrying this T cell receptor (beta chain) was observed once. The target antigen is unknown. Time point indicated: cycle 4 day 1 (C4D1), after 5 to 7 weeks of nivolumab. Each patient relapsed following autologous stem cell transplantation, and prior brentuximab vedotin exposure differed. Complete response, partial response or progressive disease were the best responses. Method: immunoSEQ multiplex PCR; TCRdb's copy keeps in-frame clones and lacks some. The table has some 20,000 clones, 80% seen once. This sample stems from a study of PD-1 blockade in classical Hodgkin lymphoma. Study-wide points: Partial responders and progressors had significantly lower baseline TCR diversity.

The CDR3 covers 13 residues. Looked up from germline, CDR1 is SNHLY and CDR2 is FYNNEI. V was pared by 5 bases and J by 8 bases, with 7 bases of the junction left unmatched. The chain is built from TRBV2 and TRBJ1-1; 8 bases agree with TRBD1. Sequences were derived from peripheral blood mononuclear cells (PBMCs), sampled before the fourth cycle of nivolumab. The sequence came from a human donor with classical Hodgkin lymphoma. The CDR3 coding sequence is TGTGCCAGCAGTCGGGAATGGACAGGGGAAGCTTTCTTT. Protein: CASSREWTGEAFF.